This T cell receptor beta chain comes out of a study of Graves' ophthalmopathy and Graves' hyperthyroidism (dated by TCRdb to between 2017 and 2018). A note on the overall study: Peripheral blood samples were taken at the time of initial diagnosis, before any treatment was given. TCR beta repertoire signatures were used to distinguish Graves' ophthalmopathy from Graves' hyperthyroidism and to predict progression to ophthalmopathy. In total, some 140 blood samples were TCR-sequenced: some 40 ophthalmopathy, some 75 hyperthyroidism and roughly 17 hyperthyroidism-to-ophthalmopathy patients. To explore V-J signatures that distinguish ophthalmopathy from hyperthyroidism, a discovery set of about a hundred patients was enrolled, made up of under 50 with ophthalmopathy and 57 with stable hyperthyroidism. An independent validation cohort was composed of fewer than 20 hyperthyroidism patients and more than 15 patients who later progressed from hyperthyroidism to ophthalmopathy. In 6 or 7 hyperthyroidism patients, T-cell repertoires of thyroid tissue and blood were compared. Following sampling, methimazole starting at 30 mg daily was administered to hyperthyroidism patients, and high-dose intravenous methylprednisolone was administered to ophthalmopathy patients. Study-wide findings and limitations: Most of the expanded thyroid clonotypes with a frequency above 0.001 were also detected in blood, and it was suggested that the thyroid immune response may be reflected by blood repertoires. In validation, the model predicted ophthalmopathy progression with 70.59% sensitivity and roughly 78% specificity; some 13 predicted patients were CT-confirmed with GO in a median of approximately 6.2 months. In cross-validation, the 13-signature model distinguished ophthalmopathy from stable hyperthyroidism with nearly 90% sensitivity and just under 84% specificity, and in the test set the corresponding values were roughly 78% and 74%. No statistical method was used to predetermine the sample size, and group allocation was not hidden from the investigators.

TCR beta CDR3 regions were amplified from RNA transcripts for repertoire sequencing. The first round was an RT-PCR using HTBI primers with the Qiagen OneStep RT-PCR kit, and this first round was followed by a second-round multiplex PCR, then size selection and purification. Libraries were sequenced on an Illumina HiSeq2000 using paired-end 100 bp reads. In the paper's pipeline: Reads were processed with SOAPnuke, discarding reads with adapters, uncalled bases, mean Phred below 15, or no exact constant-primer or identifier match. High-quality paired reads were merged with COPE v1.2.5. Unique nucleotide sequences were defined as clonotypes and aligned to IMGT TRB V, D and J references using MiTCR v1.1. The analysis was limited to V-J combinations with a frequency above 0.0001, which together covered 98% to 99.2% of repertoires. For each V-J combination, a TCR clonal expansion and chaos score was defined as F50 clonal expansion divided by the chaos observed in the TCRdist matrix. Welch's t-statistics and random forest were used to reduce the features to 13 V-J combinations, which were then used as input to a naive Bayes classifier. The similarity between thyroid and blood repertoires was quantified using the Morisita-Horn index. TCRdb ran its own pipeline on the public reads, namely fastp trimming at Q25 and MiXCR clone calling, and kept in-frame beta chains. Each entry is one CDR3 protein sequence, shown with its most common DNA and genes. These V and J calls rely on TCRdb rather than the paper's analysis. This sample holds about 700,000 distinct CDR3 sequences; roughly two fifths were observed only once. The ten top clones hold 44% of the sample.

In the case of this clonotype: It lacks a known antigen. There are no base qualities to consult, and no much larger clone falls within one base.

Ophthalmopathy patients had moderately to severely active disease, Clinical Activity Score of at least 3, NOSPECS grade of at least 4, and disease duration under 3 months. Patients with other autoimmune diseases, uncontrolled infections, pregnancy or lactation were excluded from the study. Clinical symptoms, serum thyroxine, TRAb, thyroid ultrasound and orbital computed tomography were used for diagnosis. PBMCs were isolated from 10 ml of fresh peripheral blood by Ficoll-Paque density gradient centrifugation. Trizol reagent was used to extract the total RNA, and its quality was then checked on an Agilent 2100 Bioanalyzer. The CDR3, from cysteine to phenylalanine, totals 15 residues. The CDR3 DNA has 45 bases and is translated from base 1. At the junction V is shortened by 4 bases and J by 2 bases, with 14 bases in between. CDR1 and CDR2, looked up from the germline V gene (reference sequence), are SEHNR and FQNEAQ.

The sequence joins TRBV7-9 to TRBJ1-1; TRBD1 is a weak D gene call, 6 bases matching. The specimen was peripheral blood. This clonotype was sampled from an adult man with Graves' ophthalmopathy. CDR3 protein: CASSYSGTPNTEAFF. The sequenced DNA is TGTGCCAGCAGCTACTCCGGGACACCAAACACTGAAGCTTTCTTT.